The 13 T cell receptor beta chains reported below all come from one sample, sequenced in a study of CD8+CD57+ T cells in acquired aplastic anemia. Genomic DNA acted as the template from which TCR beta VDJ combination and CDR3 sequence profiling were carried out. TCRdb reprocessed the reads with MiXCR, giving one entry per CDR3 protein. The table includes roughly 130,000 distinct CDR3 sequences, around 48% detected once. Material: sorted CD4+, CD8+, or CD8+CD57+ T cells (not recorded which) from PBMCs. The receptor source for this set is a human donor in good health, serving as a control.

The rearrangement uses TRBV29-1 and TRBJ2-7, with 10 nucleotides matching TRBD2. Unmatched junction bases numbered 9, after V lost 7 bases and J lost 6 bases. The CDR3 has 13 amino acids. Germline CDR1 and CDR2: SQVTM and ANQGSEA. The CDR3 region has the DNA TGCAGCGCCCGACTAGCGGGCCTTGGCGAGCAGTACTTC. Translated: CSARLAGLGEQYF.

Note on this clonotype: The conserved phenylalanine or tryptophan normally closing the CDR3 is absent here, so this likely arose from a read error. DNA of the CDR3: TGTGCCAGCAGTTGTGAAAAGATTGCGAAGACCCAGTACCTC. It codes for CASSCEKIAKTQYL. The chain links TRBV6-5 to TRBJ2-5; no definite D call. With 4 bases removed from V and 6 bases from J, the gap between germline ends came to 15 bases. Germline values: CDR1 MNHEY, CDR2 SVGAGI. The CDR3 loop spans 14 amino acids.

This clonotype came up a few times. This chain links TRBV7-6 with TRBJ1-2, with no clear D. CDR3 length equals 14 residues. With 4 bases removed from V and 4 bases from J, the gap between germline ends came to 13 bases. The germline CDR1 and CDR2 sequences are SGHVS and FNYEAQ. The CDR3 nucleotides read TGTGCCAGCAGCTCCGACCAGCGTGGCTATGGCTACACCTTC. Translating it yields CASSSDQRGYGYTF.

This clonotype was seen more than once but under ten times. The chain links TRBV9 to TRBJ2-2; no clear D. CDR1 is SGDLS and CDR2 is YYNGEE in the germline V gene. The germline V and J ends were trimmed by 2 bases and 7 bases, with 18 bases remaining between them. The CDR3 is 16 amino acids. The CDR3 DNA reads as TGTGCCAGCAGCGTCCTTCCAGGTCCGGACGGCGGGGAGCTGTTTTTT. Residues: CASSVLPGPDGGELFF.

The chain joins TRBV6-5 to TRBJ2-7; the D call may be TRBD1 or TRBD2 (5 bases each). V was shortened by 2 bases and J by 6 bases, with 14 bases between the two germline ends. CDR3 size: 14 residues. CDR1 is MNHEY and CDR2 is SVGAGI in the germline V gene. Here the CDR3 DNA reads TGTGCCAGCAGTTACGGGGCAGGGCTAGCCGAGCAGTACTTC. Translation: CASSYGAGLAEQYF.

This clonotype showed up many times. The chain uses TRBV12-3 or TRBV12-4 and TRBJ1-2; a weak D match, TRBD1 (6 bases). Trimming took 3 bases from V and 0 from J, leaving 17 bases between them. CDR3 length equals 17 residues. CDR3 sequence: CASSLNLRTGTNYGYTF. In DNA form, the CDR3 reads TGTGCCAGCAGTTTGAATTTGCGCACAGGGACTAACTATGGCTACACCTTC.

This clonotype was observed many times. In DNA form, the CDR3 reads TGTGCCAGCAGCTTACCGGGACCCTACGAGCAGTACTTC. Translation gives CASSLPGPYEQYF. The chain combines TRBV7-2 with TRBJ2-7, with D perhaps matching TRBD1 or TRBD2 (5 bases each). CDR3 length equals 13 residues. CDR1 is SGHTA, CDR2 FQGNSA, per germline. Trimming took off 2 bases at V and 2 bases at J, with 7 bases between the two ends.

This rearrangement joins TRBV7-9 to TRBJ1-2; 12 positions agree with TRBD1. Trimming at V came to 4 bases and at J to 2 bases, leaving 2 bases not matched to a gene. The CDR3 length is 15 residues. The V gene's germline CDR1 is SEHNR and CDR2 FQNEAQ (reference sequence). The CDR3 loop reads CASSSGTGGNYGYTF. The CDR3 region has the DNA TGTGCCAGCAGCTCCGGGACAGGGGGCAACTATGGCTACACCTTC.

This clonotype was seen repeatedly, ten times or more. The chain carries TRBV19 and TRBJ1-2, with TRBD1 matching 8 bases. The CDR3 runs 11 residues. J was trimmed by 11 bases and V by 7 bases; bases with no gene match: 6. Looked up from germline, CDR1 is LNHDA and CDR2 is SQIVND (reference sequence). CDR3 loop: CASTNRQGYTF. The CDR3 DNA follows: TGTGCCAGTACTAACCGACAGGGGTACACCTTC.

This clonotype came up once. At one end, the junction sequence differs from germline, possibly due to a read error. The chain links TRBV7-9 to TRBJ1-2; 10 nucleotides match TRBD1. This CDR3 is 13 amino acids long. The germline V gene has CDR1 SEHNR and CDR2 FQNEAQ (reference sequence). CDR3 coding DNA: TGTGCCTGCAGCTTACGGGACAGGGGCAGCTACACCTTC. Protein product: CACSLRDRGSYTF.

This clonotype occurred many times. This chain joins TRBV20-1 and TRBJ2-1, with D perhaps given as TRBD1 or TRBD2 (5 bases each). From germline, CDR1 is DFQATT and CDR2 SNEGSKA (reference sequence). The CDR3 consists of 11 residues. V lost 5 bases and J lost 4, with 6 bases in between. As DNA, the CDR3 is TGCAGTGCTGGGGGATACAATGAGCAGTTCTTC. This encodes CSAGGYNEQFF.

This clonotype was observed at least ten times. The CDR3 loop is CSGYRGTETQYF. In DNA form, the CDR3 reads TGCAGTGGGTACAGGGGGACTGAGACCCAGTACTTC. The rearrangement links TRBV20-1 to TRBJ2-5; 8 positions match TRBD1. The CDR3 spans 12 residues. Germline assignment: CDR1 DFQATT and CDR2 SNEGSKA (reference sequence). The junction had 6 bases not matched to a gene; V was cut back by 7 bases and J by 5 bases.

This clonotype was found a few times. The chain joins TRBV3-1 to TRBJ1-5, with D possibly TRBD1 on 5 matching bases. Germline V lookup: CDR1 LGHDT, CDR2 YNNKEL (reference sequence). Trimming removed 1 base from V and 8 bases from J, with 12 bases in between. The CDR3 has 14 residues. The CDR3 coding sequence is TGTGCCAGCAGCCAAGGACTTCTAGGGGAGCCCCAGCATTTT. This encodes CASSQGLLGEPQHF.